This TCR beta chain emerged from a study of regulatory T cells in long-lasting Graves disease. This clonotype has more than one count but fewer than ten. The antigen remains unidentified. HTBI primers from iRepertoire and Arm-PCR of CDR3 regions yielded the TCR beta libraries. TCRdb used MiXCR to reprocess the multiplex PCR reads, holding one entry per CDR3 protein. The sample contains a few hundred thousand distinct CDR3 sequences, 23% of which appear only once. The time point denotes: persistent/refractory GD, antithyroid drugs over 5 years with positive TRAb. Following extraction of RNA from PBMCs, that RNA was used to make the TCR library. General study points: Sharing of public clonotypes was greater in persistent patients (approximately 2,700) than in new patients (around 930). Newly diagnosed Graves' patients had higher TCR diversity than persistent ones.

The input for sequencing was peripheral blood mononuclear cells (PBMCs), taken when the disease was refractory, from a patient treated with antithyroid drugs. The source is a female donor with Graves disease.

The DNA for the CDR3 is TGTGCCAGCAGCAAGGACAGGGTCGCTGAAGCTTTCTTT. Protein: CASSKDRVAEAFF. This chain connects TRBV7-2 to TRBJ1-1, with 8 bases identical to TRBD1. Unmatched junction bases numbered 5, after V lost 5 bases and J lost 6 bases. Per the germline V gene, CDR1 is SGHTA and CDR2 is FQGNSA. This CDR3 has 13 residues.